This TCR beta chain was obtained from a study of blood T cell repertoires in COVID-19. Method: immunoSEQ multiplex PCR; TCRdb's copy keeps in-frame clones and lacks some. The data hold about 430,000 clones, with roughly 90% observed a single time. V lost 6 bases and J 5 bases, leaving 7 bases between the germline ends. The CDR3 has 12 amino acids. The germline CDR1 and CDR2 sequences are MNHEY and SVGAGI. Sequenced input: PBMCs or T cells enriched from blood (not recorded which). The source of this sequence is a woman under 30 who had been exposed to COVID-19. This chain joins TRBV6-5 and TRBJ1-4; D is unresolved. For the CDR3, the DNA is TGTGCCAGCAGGCCCCAGAATGAAAAACTGTTTTTT. It is translated as CASRPQNEKLFF.